A single TCR beta chain is shown here with its context. This clonotype was seen ten or more times. Its antigen remains unidentified. Per-base quality was not reported, and no clone a single base away is much larger than it. V and J are truncated by 1 base and 8 bases respectively, leaving an intervening sequence of 12 bases. The CDR3, from cysteine to phenylalanine, totals 14 residues. Only CDR3 DNA is held: 42 bases, read in frame from base 1. The time point label, as the study defines it: newly diagnosed GD, antithyroid drugs for less than 3 months. For both TCR sequencing and RNA sequencing, RNA was extracted from PBMCs in TRIzol. Graves' disease was diagnosed according to American Thyroid Association guidelines. Recruitment of patients was carried out at an endocrinology department in Xi'an, China. From each patient, approximately 9.9 milliliters of peripheral blood was collected into an EDTA anticoagulant tube. Ficoll Paque Plus density gradient separation was used to isolate PBMCs, and no further T cell sorting was performed. RNA quality was checked with an Agilent 2100 Bioanalyzer and agarose gel, and concentration with a NanoDrop 2000.

Receptor amplification or capture employed multiplex PCR. The sequencer listed for this sample is Illumina HiSeq 4000. To build TCR beta libraries, CDR3 regions were amplified by Arm-PCR using iRepertoire HTBI primers. Before sequencing, the PCR products went through gel purification. On the authors' methods: Across samples, roughly 60 TRBV and 13 to 15 TRBJ segments were identified and used for gene usage analysis of CDR3 amino acid clonotypes. COPE and FqMerger were used to merge the filtered high-quality paired reads into contigs. BLAST was used to align contigs to IMGT TRBV, TRBD and TRBJ reference genes, with CDR3 defined following IMGT. Highly expanded clones were defined as clonotypes with a frequency above 0.1%. Shannon entropy served as the measure of repertoire diversity, while the Gini coefficient captured V-J evenness. A clonotype found in more than one individual was treated as public. TCRdb reran the public reads through fastp at Q25 and MiXCR, keeping productive beta chains. Every distinct CDR3 protein forms one entry, paired with its most common genes and DNA. The V and J calls and clone size are TCRdb's, not the authors'. This sample holds approximately 540,000 distinct CDR3 sequences; 12% were observed only once. The ten largest clones represent about 8.3% of the sample.

This sample was included in a study of regulatory T cells in long-lasting Graves disease (dated by TCRdb to about 2021). For the wider study: Antithyroid drugs had been taken for less than 3 months by newly diagnosed Graves' disease patients. Patients with persistent Graves' disease were compared with patients with newly diagnosed Graves' disease using TCR sequencing and RNA sequencing of peripheral blood. A total of roughly 35 samples underwent TCR sequencing: some 13 from persistent and approximately 20 from newly diagnosed Graves' disease patients. The study took place in China and was registered as a clinical trial.

What the work shows at the level of the full study, not this receptor alone: Persistent Graves' disease patients showed lower TCR Shannon entropy and fewer highly expanded clones than newly diagnosed patients, suggesting clonal expansion. Sequencing and analysis were restricted to the TCR beta chain. Persistent patients shared more public clonotypes among themselves (around 2,700) than newly diagnosed patients did (about 900). The small sample size was acknowledged by the authors as a limitation that may reduce accuracy. Only peripheral blood was studied, because thyroid tissue, the primary lesion, was inaccessible. TRBV28, TRBJ1-2 and TRBJ2-5 were preferentially used in persistent disease, while TRBV20-1 and TRBJ2-1 were favored in newly diagnosed disease.

The sample was also linked to a second study, of T cells in Graves' hyperthyroidism and ophthalmopathy. From that second study: Graves' hyperthyroidism was defined as stable when no progression to ophthalmopathy occurred over 18 months of follow-up. Hyperthyroidism patients were newly diagnosed, had a disease duration of under 2 months, and were aged 18 to 65 years. Any patient with an uncontrolled infection, another autoimmune disease, pregnancy or lactation was excluded. Diagnoses relied on clinical symptoms, serum thyroxine and TRAb, thyroid ultrasound and orbital computed tomography. A first-round RT-PCR of the TCR CDR3 used the HTBI primer set with the Qiagen OneStep RT-PCR kit. Blood samples also contained most of the expanded thyroid clonotypes (frequency above 0.001), which suggests that blood repertoires may reflect thyroid immune responses. A model built on a 13 V-J signature distinguished ophthalmopathy from stable hyperthyroidism, reaching around 87% sensitivity and approximately 83% specificity in cross-validation and 80%/75% in testing. During validation, the model predicted progression to ophthalmopathy a median of about 6.5 months ahead of onset, with more than 60% sensitivity and 72.22% specificity. To identify TCR V-J signatures that set the groups apart, the researchers used a discovery cohort of 90 to 100 patients, made up of approximately 43 with Graves' ophthalmopathy and about 59 with stable Graves' hyperthyroidism. An independent validation cohort of around 19 hyperthyroidism patients and approximately 16 patients who later progressed to ophthalmopathy tested prospective prediction of ophthalmopathy. The approximately 100 discovery patients were divided at random into training and test sets in a 7:3 ratio. Thyroid tissue and blood T-cell repertoires from over 5 Graves' hyperthyroidism patients were also compared in the study. After blood sampling, hyperthyroidism patients were treated with methimazole at a starting dose of 30 mg daily, and ophthalmopathy patients were treated with high-dose intravenous methylprednisolone. Libraries were constructed in a second round of multiplex PCR, after which size selection and purification were carried out. The libraries were sequenced on an Illumina HiSeq2000 using paired-end 100 bp reads. SOAPnuke was used to process the raw data, throwing out any read that contained adapters or uncalled bases, had a mean Phred below 15, or lacked an exact constant-primer or identifier match. COPE v1.2.5 was used to merge high-quality paired reads, and clonotypes were defined as unique nucleotide sequences. MiTCR v1.1 was used to align the clonotypes against IMGT TRBV, TRBD and TRBJ reference segments. Only V-J combinations with frequency above 0.0001, covering approximately 99% of repertoires, were analysed. A TCS score was defined as the ratio between F50 (clonal expansion) and ExV (chaos), using BLOSUM62-based TCRdist between CDR3 peptides within each V-J. Welch's t-statistics and random forest reduced roughly 540 V-J features to under 15, which were used in a naive Bayes classifier (R e1071). Sample size was not statistically predetermined, and blinding of investigators to group allocation was not performed. The paper reports TCR Vbeta CDR3 sequencing of approximately 140 peripheral blood samples: under 45 ophthalmopathy, 70 to 85 hyperthyroidism and roughly 17 progressor patients.

The TCR sequence derives from a woman aged 25 to 45 with Graves disease. Donor details come from another sample of the same person, matched by shared clones. Recombination linked TRBV12-3 or TRBV12-4 to TRBJ2-4, and TRBD1 may be the D gene, going by 6 matching bases. Sequences were derived from peripheral blood mononuclear cells (PBMCs), sampled at new diagnosis, from a patient treated with antithyroid drugs. The encoded CDR3 is CASSLGVRGDIQYF. The nucleotide sequence reads TGTGCCAGCAGTTTAGGGGTCAGGGGAGACATTCAGTACTTC.